This TCR beta chain originates from a study of blood T cells in healthy people across ages. Study-level results: Age showed a roughly linear inverse relationship with TCR beta diversity per million T cells.

The CDR3 spans 13 residues. Germline loops: CDR1 SGHRS, CDR2 YFSETQ. V shed 5 bases and J shed 13 bases, with 19 bases lying between them. Caucasian, healthy and from Russia, the donors were aged between 6 and 90. Comment on this clonotype: What it binds is not known.

The authors ran a second PCR of about 7 to 11 cycles using a sample-barcoded 5' primer and a J-beta primer mix. Tagging of each cDNA molecule was performed by a template-switch adaptor with 12 random nucleotides. MiXCR was run by TCRdb on the 5' RACE reads, yielding one entry per CDR3 protein. The sample holds around 850,000 distinct CDR3 sequences, 36% seen once. The J gene is TRBJ2-1, the V gene TRBV5-1; D call uncertain. The sample taken for sequencing was blood. The TCR originated in a man between 18 and 35 years old in good health. The chain's CDR3 is CASSKDPEETQFF. The DNA for the CDR3 is TGCGCCAGCAGTAAAGACCCTGAAGAGACCCAGTTCTTC.